Shown below are 18 T cell receptor beta chains from a single sample sequenced in a study of T cells in Graves' hyperthyroidism and ophthalmopathy. There were TCR beta CDR3 regions amplified from RNA transcripts. An initial round of RT-PCR targeting the TCR CDR3 relied on the HTBI primer set. MiXCR was run by TCRdb on the multiplex PCR reads, yielding one entry per CDR3 protein. The profile shows hundreds of thousands of distinct CDR3 sequences, 20% of them singletons. Sample: blood. The receptors were sampled from a man aged 35 to 55 with Graves' ophthalmopathy.

This clonotype was observed many times. V gene TRBV3-1 combines with J gene TRBJ2-7; D tentatively fits TRBD1 or TRBD2 (5 bases each). Germline assignment: CDR1 LGHDT and CDR2 YNNKEL (reference sequence). The CDR3 loop spans 15 amino acids. V was pared by 1 base and J by 6 bases, with 16 bases between. The CDR3 loop is CASSQGSGAYSEQYF. CDR3 DNA: TGTGCCAGCAGCCAAGGATCCGGGGCGTATTCCGAGCAGTACTTC.

The chain carries TRBV27 and TRBJ2-3; D is possibly TRBD2 (6 bases). The ends were cut back, 5 bases at V and 6 bases at J, with 18 bases in the middle. Germline CDR1 is MNHEY and CDR2 is SMNVEV (reference sequence). CDR3 length: 15 residues. The CDR3 sequence is CASSQTRGWSDTQYF. As DNA, the CDR3 is TGTGCCAGCAGTCAGACTAGAGGGTGGTCGGATACGCAGTATTTT.

Note on this clonotype: A much larger clone differs by one base, so this may be a read error. This chain connects TRBV18 to TRBJ1-1; D is undetermined. Germline V lookup: CDR1 KGHSH, CDR2 LQKENI. The CDR3 totals 13 residues. Trimming left V 4 bases short and J 3 bases short, with 9 bases between. CDR3 DNA sequence: TGTGCCAGCTCACAGGGAGAGGACACTGAAGCTTTCTTT. This encodes CASSQGEDTEAFF.

This clonotype was recorded many times. V gene TRBV12-3 or TRBV12-4 combines with J gene TRBJ1-1; D unresolved. This CDR3 comprises 11 residues. V was clipped by 7 bases and J by 1 base, with 4 bases between them. As DNA, the CDR3 is TGTGCCAGCATAGAGAACACTGAAGCTTTCTTT. It is translated as CASIENTEAFF.

This clonotype came up once. A clone one base away is much larger, so this may be a read error. The genes are TRBV7-9 and TRBJ2-1; D might be TRBD2 (5 bases). The CDR3 is made up of 16 amino acids. Germline CDR1 reads SEHNR; CDR2 reads FQNEAQ (reference sequence). DNA for the CDR3: TGTGCCAGCAGCCCCTTTACGGGGAGCTCCCACAATGAGCAGTTCTTC. Translated, it gives CASSPFTGSSHNEQFF.

This clonotype was detected once. This chain connects TRBV5-8 to TRBJ2-2; 9 nucleotides line up with TRBD2. Trimming at V came to 3 bases and at J to 5 bases, leaving 2 bases not matched to a gene. CDR1 and CDR2 from the germline V gene are SGHTS and YDEGEE. The CDR3 contains 14 residues. The CDR3 DNA reads as TGTGCCAGCAGCTCTAGCGGGGCGACCGGGGAGCTGTTTTTT. Translating it yields CASSSSGATGELFF.

This clonotype has ten or more counts. The chain recombines TRBV7-2 with TRBJ1-2; perhaps TRBD1 as D (5 bases). This CDR3 spans 17 amino acids. Trimming took 2 bases from V and 4 from J, leaving 20 bases between them. CDR1 is SGHTA, CDR2 FQGNSA, per germline. The CDR3 spells CASSLSFVEGGGYGYTF. The CDR3 coding sequence is TGTGCCAGCAGCTTATCATTCGTAGAGGGCGGGGGCTATGGCTACACCTTC.

This clonotype was recorded at least ten times. The chain joins TRBV2 to TRBJ2-1; a weak D match, TRBD2 (7 bases). This CDR3 region has 15 residues. Germline assignment: CDR1 SNHLY and CDR2 FYNNEI. Trimming removed 6 bases from V and 0 bases from J, with 12 bases in between. The CDR3: CASRGRGASYNEQFF. Written as DNA, the CDR3 is TGTGCCAGCAGGGGACGGGGGGCCTCCTACAATGAGCAGTTCTTC.

This clonotype was observed a few times. The chain combines TRBV28 with TRBJ2-2, with TRBD2 matching 7 bases. V lost 4 bases, J lost 3 bases, and 8 bases stayed unmatched. Germline V CDR1 and CDR2: MDHEN, SYDVKM. This CDR3 has 16 residues. This chain's CDR3 is CASSSLWAGDTGELFF. The CDR3 bases are TGTGCCAGCAGTTCCCTATGGGCGGGGGACACCGGGGAGCTGTTTTTT.

This clonotype has just a few counts. The chain is built from TRBV19 and TRBJ2-2, with 8 bases fitting TRBD1. Germline lookup yields CDR1 LNHDA and CDR2 SQIVND (reference sequence). V was clipped by 4 bases and J by 6 bases; unmatched bases: 10. The CDR3 is 16 amino acids. CDR3 residues: CASSNSRQGKSGELFF. Here the CDR3 DNA reads TGTGCCAGTAGTAACTCGCGACAGGGGAAGTCCGGGGAGCTGTTTTTT.

This clonotype was seen many times. The V and J genes are TRBV14 and TRBJ1-1; perhaps TRBD1 as D (5 bases). V was clipped by 2 bases and J by 11 bases, with 21 bases between them. Germline values: CDR1 SGHDN, CDR2 FVKESK. The CDR3 runs 15 residues. CDR3 region: CASSQYRGRMAGAFF. Written as DNA, the CDR3 is TGTGCCAGCAGCCAATACCGTGGCCGTATGGCAGGGGCTTTCTTT. Full variable domain (outside the CDR3, taken from reference TRBV14 and TRBJ1-1): EAGVTQFPSHSVIEKGQTVTLRCDPISGHDNLYWYRRVMGKEIKFLLHFVKESKQDESGMPNNRFLAERTGGTYSTLKVQPAELEDSGVYFCASSQYRGRMAGAFFGQGTRLTVV.

J is TRBJ2-5 and V is TRBV20-1; 11 bases are a match to TRBD2. Looked up from germline, CDR1 is DFQATT and CDR2 is SNEGSKA (reference sequence). Trimming removed 4 bases from V and 3 bases from J; junction bases left unmatched: 4. The CDR3 spans 14 residues. The CDR3 DNA sequence: TGCAGTGCTACCTCGGGACTAGCGGAAGAGACCCAGTACTTC. It specifies CSATSGLAEETQYF.

This clonotype occurred many times. The rearrangement links TRBV28 to TRBJ2-7, with 14 bases fitting TRBD2. The germline V gene encodes CDR1 MDHEN and CDR2 SYDVKM. The CDR3 runs to 17 residues. The ends lost 6 bases at V and 0 bases at J; junction bases unmatched: 7. The DNA of the CDR3 is TGTGCCAGCAGCCTGGGACTAGCGGGAGATCTCTCCTACGAGCAGTACTTC. Amino acids: CASSLGLAGDLSYEQYF.

This clonotype has ten or more counts. This sequence joins TRBV7-8 and TRBJ2-1; TRBD2 agrees at 12 bases. Germline V gene sequence: CDR1 SGHVS, CDR2 FQNEAQ. The CDR3 consists of 18 residues. V gave up 3 bases and J gave up 0 bases; unmatched junction bases: 6. CDR3 residues: CASSLGLAGLSSYNEQFF. CDR3 coding DNA: TGTGCCAGCAGCTTGGGACTAGCGGGCCTCAGCTCCTACAATGAGCAGTTCTTC. The full variable domain, in which reference TRBV7-8 and TRBJ2-1 provide the parts outside the CDR3, is GAGVSQSPRYKVAKRGQDVALRCDPISGHVSLFWYQQALGQGPEFLTYFQNEAQLDKSGLPSDRFFAERPEGSVSTLKIQRTQQEDSAVYLCASSLGLAGLSSYNEQFFGPGTRLTVL.

The chain employs TRBV9 and TRBJ1-1; D call uncertain. Trimming shortened V by 1 base and J by 1 base, and 8 bases separated the two germline ends. Germline CDR1 and CDR2: SGDLS and YYNGEE. CDR3 length equals 14 residues. In nucleotides, the CDR3 is TGTGCCAGCAGCGTAACAGCCTCGAACACTGAAGCTTTCTTT. Translation: CASSVTASNTEAFF.

This clonotype was observed many times. V gene TRBV7-3 combines with J gene TRBJ2-5; 9 bases align to TRBD1. The CDR3 runs to 15 residues. The V and J ends lost 3 bases and 12 bases, in that order; junction bases with no gene match: 14. The germline V gene encodes CDR1 SGHTA and CDR2 FQGTGA. CDR3 nucleotides: TGTGCCAGCAGCTTCGGGACAGGGAAAGGCGCCCTGAAGTACTTC. Translation gives CASSFGTGKGALKYF.

This clonotype was counted many times. This chain connects TRBV12-3 or TRBV12-4 to TRBJ2-7; 11 positions match TRBD2. This CDR3 has 17 amino acids. J gave up 2 bases and V 5 bases, and 11 bases lay outside the gene matches. The CDR3 spells CASSGPLAGGDTYEQYF. In DNA form, the CDR3 reads TGTGCCAGCAGTGGACCCCTAGCGGGGGGCGATACCTACGAGCAGTACTTC.

This sequence joins TRBV7-9 and TRBJ1-2; weak D call: TRBD1 (5 bases). Trimming left V 0 bases short and J 6 bases short, with 11 bases between. This CDR3 is built from 14 residues. Germline V gene sequence: CDR1 SEHNR, CDR2 FQNEAQ (reference sequence). CDR3 loop: CASSLANGGNGYTF. The CDR3 DNA sequence: TGTGCCAGCAGCTTAGCGAATGGGGGGAATGGCTACACCTTC. The full variable domain, its missing parts supplied by reference TRBV7-9 and TRBJ1-2, is DTGVSQNPRHKITKRGQNVTFRCDPISEHNRLYWYRQTLGQGPEFLTYFQNEAQLEKSRLLSDRFSAERPKGSFSTLEIQRTEQGDSAMYLCASSLANGGNGYTFGSGTRLTVV.